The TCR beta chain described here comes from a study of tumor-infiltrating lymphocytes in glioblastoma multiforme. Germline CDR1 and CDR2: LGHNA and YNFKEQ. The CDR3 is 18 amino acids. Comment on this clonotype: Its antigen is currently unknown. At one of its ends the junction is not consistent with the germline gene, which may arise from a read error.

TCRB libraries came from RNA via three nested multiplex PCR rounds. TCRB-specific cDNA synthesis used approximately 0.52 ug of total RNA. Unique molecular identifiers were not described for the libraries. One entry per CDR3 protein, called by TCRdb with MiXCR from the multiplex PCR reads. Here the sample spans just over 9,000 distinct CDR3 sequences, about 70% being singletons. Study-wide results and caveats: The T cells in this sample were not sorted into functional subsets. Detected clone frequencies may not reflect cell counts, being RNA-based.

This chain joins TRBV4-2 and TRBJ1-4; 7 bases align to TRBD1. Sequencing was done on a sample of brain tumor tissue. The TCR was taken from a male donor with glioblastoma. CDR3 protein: CTSSRTRWDRATNEKLFF. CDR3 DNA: TGTACCAGCAGCCGCACCCGATGGGACAGAGCAACTAATGAAAAACTGTTTTTT.